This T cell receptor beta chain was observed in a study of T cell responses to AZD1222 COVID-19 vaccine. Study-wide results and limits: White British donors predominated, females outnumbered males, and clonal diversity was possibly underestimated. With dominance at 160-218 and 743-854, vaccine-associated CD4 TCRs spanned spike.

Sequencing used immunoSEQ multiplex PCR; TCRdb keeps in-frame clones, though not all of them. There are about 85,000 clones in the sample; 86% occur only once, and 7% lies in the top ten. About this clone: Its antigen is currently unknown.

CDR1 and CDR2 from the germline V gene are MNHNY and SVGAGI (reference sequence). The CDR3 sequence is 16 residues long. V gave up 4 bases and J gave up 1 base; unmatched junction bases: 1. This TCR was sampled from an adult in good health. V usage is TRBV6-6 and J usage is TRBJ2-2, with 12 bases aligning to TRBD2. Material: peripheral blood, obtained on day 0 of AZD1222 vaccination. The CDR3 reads CASSLLAGGNTGELFF. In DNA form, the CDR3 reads TGTGCCAGCAGTTTACTAGCGGGAGGGAACACCGGGGAGCTGTTTTTT.